This passage covers 16 T cell receptor beta chains from one sample sequenced in a study of shared clonotypes between healthy human individuals. TCRdb keeps only in-frame clones here, not all; method: immunoSEQ multiplex PCR. The table records approximately 2.3 million clones, more than 80% of them present only once. Source material: naive CD4+ T cells from PBMCs. Subset described: CD45RA+ positively selected. All receptors come from a man aged 18 to 29 in good health. Some clones in this sample may be carry-over from other donors' samples.

Only one count was recorded for this clone. This sequence joins TRBV2 and TRBJ1-2; D unresolved. This CDR3 region has 18 residues. Trimming stripped 3 bases from V and 9 bases from J, with 29 bases between. The germline CDR1 and CDR2 sequences are SNHLY and FYNNEI. CDR3 DNA: TGTGCCAGCAGTGATGTCGACATATGGCCAGACGTACCTATTCGCTACACCTTC. This encodes CASSDVDIWPDVPIRYTF. Full variable domain (remainder filled in from reference TRBV2 and TRBJ1-2): EPEVTQTPSHQVTQMGQEVILRCVPISNHLYFYWYRQILGQKVEFLVSFYNNEISEKSEIFDDQFSVERPDGSNFTLKIRSTKLEDSAMYFCASSDVDIWPDVPIRYTFGSGTRLTVV.

This clone appeared once. The J gene is TRBJ2-1, the V gene TRBV9; 11 positions match TRBD2. The germline gives CDR1 SGDLS, CDR2 YYNGEE. The CDR3 consists of 16 residues. V lost 3 bases, J lost 3 bases, and 5 bases stayed unmatched. Here the CDR3 DNA reads TGTGCCAGCAGCGCAACTAGCGGGAGAAGCTACAATGAGCAGTTCTTC. Translating it yields CASSATSGRSYNEQFF. The whole variable domain, remainder taken from reference TRBV9 and TRBJ2-1, is DSGVTQTPKHLITATGQRVTLRCSPRSGDLSVYWYQQSLDQGLQFLIQYYNGEERAKGNILERFSAQQFPDLHSELNLSSLELGDSALYFCASSATSGRSYNEQFFGPGTRLTVL.

CDR3 DNA sequence: TGTGCCAGCAGCTTATCCGAGGGGGGAAGAAGCGGGGAGCTGTTTTTT. This translates into CASSLSEGGRSGELFF. The chain has TRBV7-9 and TRBJ2-2, with D possibly called TRBD1 or TRBD2 (6 bases each). Trimming left V 2 bases short and J 7 bases short, with 17 bases between. Germline CDR1 and CDR2: SEHNR and FQNEAQ (reference sequence). The CDR3 spans 16 residues.

V usage is TRBV7-2 and J usage is TRBJ2-1; D remains ambiguous. The length of the CDR3 is 16 residues. Germline CDR1 SGHTA, CDR2 FQGNSA. Deletions cut 5 bases from V and 3 bases from J, with 17 bases between. CDR3 amino acids: CASSPSSGARYNEQFF. The CDR3 DNA is TGTGCCAGCAGCCCCTCGTCGGGCGCGCGCTACAATGAGCAGTTCTTC.

The genes are TRBV18 and TRBJ1-2; D perhaps matches TRBD1 (6 bases). Germline CDR1 and CDR2: KGHSH and LQKENI. Trimming took 0 bases from V and 1 from J, leaving 15 bases between them. The CDR3 is 17 residues long. The CDR3 is CASSPPGQRGLNYGYTF. The CDR3, as DNA: TGTGCCAGCTCACCACCTGGACAGCGAGGACTTAACTATGGCTACACCTTC.

The V and J genes are TRBV28 and TRBJ2-3; D possibly corresponds to TRBD2 (5 bases). The CDR3 covers 15 residues. Trimming removed 3 bases from V and 5 bases from J, with 15 bases in between. Germline V gene data show CDR1 as MDHEN and CDR2 as SYDVKM. The CDR3 bases are TGTGCCAGCAGTTTGCGGGCAGGTCCTGTAGATACGCAGTATTTT. It translates to CASSLRAGPVDTQYF.

V gene TRBV4-1 combines with J gene TRBJ2-5, with D perhaps TRBD2 (7 bases). The J call may be faulty, since TRBJ2-7 better matches the DNA end. The CDR3 extends over 16 amino acids. The germline V gene encodes CDR1 MGHRA and CDR2 YSYEKL. DNA of the CDR3: TGCGCCAGCAGCCAAGACCCGGGGGGCGCGCACTACGAGCAGTACTTC. Translation gives CASSQDPGGAHYEQYF.

V is TRBV7-9 and J is TRBJ2-4, with TRBD1 matching over 9 bases. Germline V lookup: CDR1 SEHNR, CDR2 FQNEAQ (reference sequence). The CDR3 runs 18 residues. Trimming cost V 1 base and J 7 bases; bases outside gene matches: 14. The CDR3 nucleotides are TGTGCCAGCAGCTTAGATGGGACAGGGATGTCAAAAAGGAACATTCAGTACTTC. Protein product: CASSLDGTGMSKRNIQYF. Using reference TRBV7-9 and TRBJ2-4 for the parts outside the CDR3, the full variable domain is DTGVSQNPRHKITKRGQNVTFRCDPISEHNRLYWYRQTLGQGPEFLTYFQNEAQLEKSRLLSDRFSAERPKGSFSTLEIQRTEQGDSAMYLCASSLDGTGMSKRNIQYFGAGTRLSVL.

This clone is a singleton in its sample. This CDR3 reads CASRPGGRHLNEQFF. CDR3 DNA: TGTGCCAGCAGACCGGGCGGGAGGCACCTCAATGAGCAGTTCTTC. The chain links TRBV4-2 to TRBJ2-1; TRBD2 matches 8 bases. The V gene end was trimmed by 6 bases and the J gene end by 6 bases; junction bases not matched to a gene: 10. The CDR3 is made up of 15 amino acids. Germline V lookup: CDR1 LGHNA, CDR2 YNFKEQ.

The J gene is TRBJ1-1, the V gene TRBV7-2; D not resolved. This CDR3 has 16 residues. With 2 bases removed from V and 4 bases from J, the gap between germline ends came to 17 bases. CDR1 and CDR2 from the germline V gene are SGHTA and FQGNSA. CDR3 DNA sequence: TGTGCCAGCAGCTTATGGGTGCGGGTTTGGGGCACTGAAGCTTTCTTT. As protein: CASSLWVRVWGTEAFF.

On this clone: Other DNA variants within this sample encode the same CDR3. This chain links TRBV5-1 with TRBJ2-2; D is possibly TRBD1 (6 bases). Germline V lookup: CDR1 SGHRS, CDR2 YFSETQ. Trimming took off 4 bases at V and 6 bases at J, with 16 bases between the two ends. The CDR3 contains 15 residues. DNA for the CDR3: TGCGCCAGCAGCCCCGGGCCCGCAGGGGCCGGGGAGCTGTTTTTT. This sequence encodes CASSPGPAGAGELFF.

Points on this clone: The sample holds other DNA sequences that translate to the same CDR3. The CDR3 nucleotides are TGTGCCAGCAGCTTTCGAGTCGGAACCGGGGAGCTGTTTTTT. Protein: CASSFRVGTGELFF. The V and J genes are TRBV5-6 and TRBJ2-2; D ambiguous. The ends were cut back, 2 bases at V and 5 bases at J, with 10 bases in the middle. CDR1 is SGHDT and CDR2 is YYEEEE in the germline V gene. The CDR3 has 14 amino acids. The variable domain in full, with the rest retrieved from reference TRBV5-6 and TRBJ2-2, is DAGVTQSPTHLIKTRGQQVTLRCSPKSGHDTVSWYQQALGQGPQFIFQYYEEEERQRGNFPDRFSGHQFPNYSSELNVNALLLGDSALYLCASSFRVGTGELFFGEGSRLTVL.

The J gene is TRBJ1-2, the V gene TRBV28, with TRBD1 matching 8 bases. The CDR3 is made up of 12 amino acids. The V and J ends lost 10 bases and 4 bases, in that order; junction bases with no gene match: 5. Germline lookup yields CDR1 MDHEN and CDR2 SYDVKM. The CDR3 coding sequence is TGTGCCACCACGACAGGGGTCTATGGCTACACCTTC. The encoded protein is CATTTGVYGYTF.

The gene calls are TRBV19 and TRBJ2-1; D uncertain. In germline, CDR1 is LNHDA, CDR2 SQIVND (reference sequence). V was cut by 11 bases and J by 2 bases, with 10 bases left in between. This CDR3 region has 12 residues. CDR3 residues: CACADPYNEQFF. In DNA form, the CDR3 reads TGTGCCTGCGCCGACCCCTACAATGAGCAGTTCTTC.

A note on this clone: In the same sample, other DNA sequences code for this CDR3. This sequence joins TRBV27 and TRBJ1-6; 8 bases align to TRBD1. The CDR3 sequence is 14 residues long. CDR1 and CDR2 (germline): MNHEY, SMNVEV (reference sequence). J gave up 10 bases and V 5 bases, and 7 bases lay outside the gene matches. This chain's CDR3 is CASSLDRGGSPLHF. CDR3 DNA: TGTGCCAGCAGTCTAGACAGGGGTGGCTCACCCCTCCACTTT.

The rearrangement uses TRBV28 and TRBJ2-1; D ambiguous. The germline gives CDR1 MDHEN, CDR2 SYDVKM. Trimming removed 6 bases from V and 5 bases from J, with 8 bases in between. The length of the CDR3 is 12 residues. DNA for the CDR3: TGTGCCAGCAGCCTATTTGACAATGAGCAGTTCTTC. This gives the protein CASSLFDNEQFF.